Presented here are 21 T cell receptor beta chains from one specimen sequenced in a study of cytomegalovirus exposure and HLA in healthy donors. The method was immunoSEQ multiplex PCR; TCRdb's version includes in-frame clones alone and lacks a portion of them. The sample has approximately 260,000 clones; approximately 84% are singletons. The sample was PBMCs. These receptors were collected from a woman in her twenties or thirties in good health and CMV-seropositive.

This chain uses TRBV27 with TRBJ2-7; 7 nucleotides agree with TRBD2. Germline CDR1 MNHEY, CDR2 SMNVEV (reference sequence). The CDR3 consists of 19 residues. The J segment lost 0 bases and the V segment lost 0 bases, leaving 14 bases of the junction unmatched. CDR3 coding DNA: TGTGCCAGCAGTTTATCTTCGAGGACACCCTGGACTAGCTCCTACGAGCAGTACTTC. Its protein is CASSLSSRTPWTSSYEQYF.

This clone was observed a single time. The genes are TRBV25-1 and TRBJ1-2; 9 bases fit TRBD1. The CDR3 spans 13 residues. CDR1 and CDR2 (germline): MGHDK, SYGVNS. Trimming cost V 4 bases and J 5 bases; bases outside gene matches: 2. CDR3 residues: CASSGDREYGYTF. DNA for the CDR3: TGTGCCAGCAGTGGGGACAGGGAATATGGCTACACCTTC.

Note on this clone: Other DNA sequences in this sample translate to the same CDR3. The J gene is TRBJ2-7, the V gene TRBV19; 8 bases are shared with TRBD1. Germline trimming cut 3 bases from V and 1 base from J; bases unmatched to any gene: 2. This CDR3 is 14 amino acids long. Per the germline V gene, CDR1 is LNHDA and CDR2 is SQIVND (reference sequence). Here the CDR3 reads CASSIGTGSYEQYF. Here the CDR3 DNA reads TGTGCCAGTAGTATCGGGACAGGATCCTACGAGCAGTACTTC.

The chain recombines TRBV5-1 with TRBJ2-7; D uncertain. Per the germline V gene, CDR1 is SGHRS and CDR2 is YFSETQ. V was shortened by 1 base and J by 0 bases, with 8 bases between the two germline ends. The CDR3 sequence is 14 residues long. The CDR3 DNA follows: TGCGCCAGCAGCTTGAAGAGGAGCTCCTACGAGCAGTACTTC. Amino acids: CASSLKRSSYEQYF. Looking up the rest from reference TRBV5-1 and TRBJ2-7 gives the full variable domain: KAGVTQTPRYLIKTRGQQVTLSCSPISGHRSVSWYQQTPGQGLQFLFEYFSETQRNKGNFPGRFSGRQFSNSRSEMNVSTLELGDSALYLCASSLKRSSYEQYFGPGTRLTVT.

The chain links TRBV6-5 to TRBJ2-1, with 13 bases aligning to TRBD2. J gave up 12 bases and V 5 bases, and 10 bases lay outside the gene matches. CDR3 length: 15 residues. Germline V lookup: CDR1 MNHEY, CDR2 SVGAGI. CDR3 loop: CASSATSGRAGWQFF. CDR3 coding DNA: TGTGCCAGCAGTGCAACTAGCGGGAGGGCAGGTTGGCAGTTCTTC.

This clone came up once. The chain is built from TRBV27 and TRBJ2-1; 8 bases fit TRBD1. This CDR3 spans 17 amino acids. The V and J ends lost 11 bases and 4 bases, in that order; junction bases with no gene match: 19. CDR1 and CDR2 (germline): MNHEY, SMNVEV (reference sequence). The CDR3 reads CARRRGRDLPVYNEQFF. The CDR3 DNA sequence: TGTGCCCGACGCAGGGGGCGCGACTTACCCGTATACAATGAGCAGTTCTTC.

The chain links TRBV5-1 to TRBJ1-1; D perhaps matches TRBD1 (6 bases). The germline V gene has CDR1 SGHRS and CDR2 YFSETQ. This CDR3 comprises 13 residues. The V gene lost 4 bases and the J gene lost 10 bases, with 17 bases spanning the gap. The CDR3, as DNA: TGCGCCAGCAGCAGCGAGGGGGAAAGTCCAGCTTTCTTT. Translated: CASSSEGESPAFF.

The V gene is TRBV27, the J gene TRBJ2-1, with a possible D match to TRBD1 (5 bases). The CDR3 runs to 16 residues. Germline V gene data show CDR1 as MNHEY and CDR2 as SMNVEV (reference sequence). Trimming took 3 bases from V and 0 from J, leaving 12 bases between them. CDR3 nucleotides: TGTGCCAGCAGTTTGGGTGGGGCCAGCTCCTACAATGAGCAGTTCTTC. Translated: CASSLGGASSYNEQFF.

The chain has TRBV30 and TRBJ2-7, with D tentatively TRBD1 (6 bases). The germline V gene has CDR1 GTSNPN and CDR2 SVGIG (reference sequence). Deletions cut 3 bases from V and 7 bases from J, with 13 bases between. The CDR3 spans 12 residues. The DNA of the CDR3 is TGTGCCTGGAGCGGTAGGGGGAGAGAGCAGTACTTC. Encoded protein: CAWSGRGREQYF.

This clone has just one count. This chain uses TRBV29-1 with TRBJ1-1; 8 positions match TRBD1. CDR1 SQVTM and CDR2 ANQGSEA come from the germline V gene. The CDR3 contains 13 residues. The V segment lost 7 bases and the J segment 2 bases; nucleotides outside the gene matches: 6. The CDR3 is CSALTGANTEAFF. For the CDR3, the DNA is TGCAGCGCCCTGACAGGGGCCAACACTGAAGCTTTCTTT.

This chain connects TRBV27 to TRBJ2-2; 11 positions agree with TRBD1. V lost 3 bases and J lost 4; bases outside the gene matches: 1. The germline V gene has CDR1 MNHEY and CDR2 SMNVEV (reference sequence). This CDR3 spans 15 amino acids. CDR3 residues: CASSLGTGGTGELFF. Written as DNA, the CDR3 is TGTGCCAGCAGTTTGGGGACAGGGGGCACCGGGGAGCTGTTTTTT.

The CDR3 reads CASSDPGVRTREFKVYNEQFF. In nucleotides, the CDR3 is TGCGCCAGCAGTGACCCCGGAGTCCGGACGAGGGAGTTTAAGGTATACAATGAGCAGTTCTTC. The chain combines TRBV10-1 with TRBJ2-1, with a weak D call TRBD2 (5 bases). The CDR3 totals 21 residues. Germline V lookup: CDR1 WNHNN, CDR2 SYGVQD (reference sequence). Trimming removed 3 bases at V and 4 bases at J, with 31 bases between.

This chain joins TRBV13 and TRBJ2-3; 10 nucleotides align to TRBD1. J was trimmed by 6 bases and V by 8 bases; bases with no gene match: 5. The CDR3 runs 13 residues. Germline CDR1 reads PRHDT; CDR2 reads FYEKMQ (reference sequence). In DNA, the CDR3 is TGTGCCAGCCGACAGGGGGCTGGGGATACGCAGTATTTT. Translating it yields CASRQGAGDTQYF.

V usage is TRBV10-1 and J usage is TRBJ2-7, with 10 bases fitting TRBD1. J gave up 5 bases and V 3 bases, and 1 base lay outside the gene matches. This CDR3 region has 13 residues. In germline, CDR1 is WNHNN, CDR2 SYGVQD (reference sequence). In nucleotides, the CDR3 is TGCGCCAGCAGTGAAGGGACAGGGGACGAGCAGTACTTC. It yields the protein CASSEGTGDEQYF.

CDR3 sequence: CASSLAQGRETQYF. In nucleotides, the CDR3 is TGCGCCAGCAGCTTGGCCCAGGGTCGGGAGACCCAGTACTTC. The V gene is TRBV5-1, the J gene TRBJ2-5, with a possible D match to TRBD1 (5 bases). The CDR3 covers 14 residues. Per the germline V gene, CDR1 is SGHRS and CDR2 is YFSETQ. V lost 0 bases, J lost 5 bases, and 11 bases lay in between.

The genes are TRBV5-8 and TRBJ1-1, with D tentatively TRBD1 (6 bases). The V end lost 5 bases, the J end lost 1 base, and 12 bases lay between the germline ends. The CDR3 is made up of 14 amino acids. CDR1 is SGHTS, CDR2 YDEGEE, per germline. CDR3 in DNA: TGTGCCAGCAGTAGGACAGTCGCGAACACTGAAGCTTTCTTT. Translation gives CASSRTVANTEAFF.

The CDR3 DNA reads TGTGCCACCAGCAGAGAATCCCGACTGAGGGCCTACGAGCAGTACTTC. This encodes CATSRESRLRAYEQYF. The chain couples TRBV15 to TRBJ2-7, with D perhaps TRBD2 (5 bases). The CDR3 has 16 amino acids. Trimming took 0 bases from V and 2 from J, leaving 14 bases between them. CDR1 is LNHNV and CDR2 is YYDKDF in the germline V gene (reference sequence).

The chain couples TRBV7-2 to TRBJ2-1; TRBD1 matches 10 bases. The trim removed 5 bases at V and 8 bases at J, leaving 9 bases unmatched. This CDR3 is built from 15 residues. Per the germline V gene, CDR1 is SGHTA and CDR2 is FQGNSA. The CDR3 loop is CASSRSGTGDDEQFF. DNA of the CDR3: TGTGCCAGCAGCCGTTCCGGGACAGGGGACGATGAGCAGTTCTTC.

The V call is TRBV29-1, the J call TRBJ1-1; 10 bases agree with TRBD1. Germline-derived CDR1 and CDR2 are SQVTM and ANQGSEA. This CDR3 is built from 15 residues. J was trimmed by 5 bases and V by 4 bases; bases with no gene match: 10. Here the CDR3 DNA reads TGCAGCGTTGCCGGAGACAGGGGGCTGAGGACTGAAGCTTTCTTT. It codes for CSVAGDRGLRTEAFF.

The chain joins TRBV7-8 to TRBJ1-5; D is perhaps TRBD1 (6 bases). Trimming took 0 bases from V and 3 from J, leaving 15 bases between them. Germline V lookup: CDR1 SGHVS, CDR2 FQNEAQ. The CDR3 has 17 residues. The CDR3 loop reads CASSLAPEGGDNQPQHF. The CDR3 bases are TGTGCCAGCAGCTTAGCGCCTGAGGGGGGGGACAATCAGCCCCAGCATTTT.

The V call is TRBV1, the J call TRBJ2-5; TRBD2 is taken as the D call from the table, unchecked against the DNA. TRBV1 is deemed a pseudogene. This CDR3 contains 18 residues. This CDR3 reads CTSSQATSGRVYQETQYF. The CDR3, as DNA: TGCACCAGCAGCCAAGCGACTAGCGGGAGAGTGTACCAAGAGACCCAGTACTTC.